This T cell receptor beta chain was identified in a study of lymphopenia after photon versus proton radiotherapy. Study findings and constraints: Proton therapy kept repertoires fairly stable, unlike photons, which gained effector/memory cells. After lymphocyte nadir, photon-treated repertoires showed oligoclonal expansion, especially CD8+ Temra.

A remark on this clone: Its matching antigen is unknown.

Profiled with immunoSEQ multiplex PCR; TCRdb holds only in-frame clones, not every one. In the table there are 30,000 or so clones, around 87% of which are singletons. The CDR3 totals 14 residues. Per germline, CDR1 PRHDT and CDR2 FYEKMQ (reference sequence). J gave up 3 bases and V 7 bases, and 6 bases lay outside the gene matches. The receptor comes from a woman aged 55-70 years with cholangiocarcinoma. Some clones in this sample may be carry-over from other donors' samples. The V call is TRBV13, the J call TRBJ2-3; 8 bases are a match to TRBD2. The material was peripheral blood, obtained from a patient treated with proton-based radiotherapy. Written as DNA, the CDR3 is TGTGCCAGCACCTTTAGCGGGGCTACAGATACGCAGTATTTT. Protein product: CASTFSGATDTQYF.